Below, 32 T cell receptor beta chains from the same sample are listed, as sequenced in a study of blood T cell repertoires in COVID-19. Sequencing used immunoSEQ multiplex PCR; TCRdb keeps in-frame clones, though not all of them. The repertoire holds about 190,000 clones, with approximately 80% as singletons. The sample comprised peripheral blood. The receptor set was obtained from a middle-aged man who had recovered from COVID-19.

The chain has TRBV4-1 and TRBJ2-7; 10 nucleotides agree with TRBD2. CDR1 is MGHRA and CDR2 is YSYEKL in the germline V gene. Trimming took 0 bases from V and 7 from J; bases not matched to a gene: 12. This CDR3 is built from 17 residues. CDR3 sequence: CASSQDWASGSGGEQYF. The CDR3 coding sequence is TGCGCCAGCAGCCAAGATTGGGCTAGCGGGAGCGGGGGGGAGCAGTACTTC.

This rearrangement joins TRBV6-6 to TRBJ1-2, with 9 nucleotides matching TRBD1. The CDR3 consists of 14 residues. V dropped 0 bases and J dropped 6; count of bases not matched to a gene: 2. Looked up from germline, CDR1 is MNHNY and CDR2 is SVGAGI (reference sequence). The CDR3 sequence: CASSYSGTGNGYTF. In DNA form, the CDR3 reads TGTGCCAGCAGTTACTCTGGGACAGGGAATGGCTACACCTTC.

This chain links TRBV27 with TRBJ2-3; tentatively, D is TRBD1 (6 bases). Trimming took off 6 bases at V and 3 bases at J, with 13 bases between the two ends. Germline loops: CDR1 MNHEY, CDR2 SMNVEV (reference sequence). CDR3 length: 14 amino acids. CDR3 in amino acids: CASSDPRGTDTQYF. The CDR3 bases are TGTGCCAGCAGCGACCCCAGGGGAACAGATACGCAGTATTTT.

The CDR3 DNA follows: TGTGCCAGCAGCCAATGGACGACAGCTACCCTGGGGGAGACCCAGTACTTC. Residues: CASSQWTTATLGETQYF. The chain is built from TRBV4-2 and TRBJ2-5, with a possible D match to TRBD1 (5 bases). Looked up from germline, CDR1 is LGHNA and CDR2 is YNFKEQ. The CDR3 sequence is 17 residues long. Trimming took 2 bases from V and 5 from J, leaving 21 bases between them.

The sample holds one count of this clone. The V gene is TRBV18, the J gene TRBJ2-5; the D is unclear. This CDR3 is 13 amino acids long. The V and J ends lost 6 bases and 5 bases respectively, with 13 bases between them. Per germline, CDR1 KGHSH and CDR2 LQKENI. CDR3: CASSAMERETQYF. DNA of the CDR3: TGTGCCAGCTCGGCCATGGAGAGGGAGACCCAGTACTTC. The full variable domain, in which reference TRBV18 and TRBJ2-5 provide the parts outside the CDR3, is NAGVMQNPRHLVRRRGQEARLRCSPMKGHSHVYWYRQLPEEGLKFMVYLQKENIIDESGMPKERFSAEFPKEGPSILRIQQVVRGDSAAYFCASSAMERETQYFGPGTRLLVL.

The V and J genes are TRBV5-1 and TRBJ2-7; the D gene is possibly TRBD2 (5 bases). The CDR3 has 16 residues. CDR1 and CDR2 (germline): SGHRS, YFSETQ. V shed 0 bases and J shed 0 bases, with 13 bases lying between them. CDR3 in amino acids: CASSLDGGWSSYEQYF. CDR3 DNA sequence: TGCGCCAGCAGCTTGGACGGAGGTTGGAGCTCCTACGAGCAGTACTTC.

This chain connects TRBV9 to TRBJ1-1, with D possibly TRBD1 on 6 matching bases. CDR1 is SGDLS and CDR2 is YYNGEE in the germline V gene. The CDR3 contains 15 residues. The germline V and J ends were trimmed by 0 bases and 3 bases, with 12 bases remaining between them. The chain's CDR3 is CASSVGREGDTEAFF. In DNA form, the CDR3 reads TGTGCCAGCAGCGTAGGTAGGGAGGGGGACACTGAAGCTTTCTTT. The entire variable domain, with the rest obtained from reference TRBV9 and TRBJ1-1, is as follows: DSGVTQTPKHLITATGQRVTLRCSPRSGDLSVYWYQQSLDQGLQFLIQYYNGEERAKGNILERFSAQQFPDLHSELNLSSLELGDSALYFCASSVGREGDTEAFFGQGTRLTVV.

The chain employs TRBV7-8 and TRBJ2-5; D gene unclear. CDR3 length: 16 residues. Germline V gene sequence: CDR1 SGHVS, CDR2 FQNEAQ. V lost 8 bases, J lost 1 base, and 20 bases lay in between. CDR3 coding DNA: TGTGCCAGCCTCCCTCGGGTCCCCGGTTTCCAAGAGACCCAGTACTTC. Translating gives CASLPRVPGFQETQYF.

This chain connects TRBV15 to TRBJ2-1, with 9 nucleotides matching TRBD1. Germline lookup yields CDR1 LNHNV and CDR2 YYDKDF (reference sequence). Germline trimming cut 0 bases from V and 8 bases from J; bases unmatched to any gene: 11. The CDR3 loop spans 17 amino acids. For the CDR3, the DNA is TGTGCCACCAGCAGAGAGGGTTTTGGACAGGGGCATCATGAGCAGTTCTTC. Protein product: CATSREGFGQGHHEQFF.

A few counts support this clone. J is TRBJ2-2 and V is TRBV14; no firm D call. Germline CDR1 SGHDN, CDR2 FVKESK. Trimming removed 7 bases at V and 4 bases at J, with 10 bases between. The length of the CDR3 is 13 residues. CDR3 sequence: CASTSGFTGELFF. The CDR3 coding sequence is TGTGCCAGCACGTCGGGTTTCACCGGGGAGCTGTTTTTT.

The chain joins TRBV11-2 to TRBJ2-2, with 9 bases fitting TRBD1. The CDR3 loop spans 14 amino acids. CDR1 is SGHAT and CDR2 is FQNNGV in the germline V gene. J was trimmed by 6 bases and V by 7 bases; bases with no gene match: 6. The CDR3, as DNA: TGTGCCAGCACGCCGGGACAGGGCCCCGGGGAGCTGTTTTTT. It translates to CASTPGQGPGELFF.

The rearrangement links TRBV5-4 to TRBJ2-3; D might be TRBD2 (6 bases). V was shortened by 3 bases and J by 1 base, with 12 bases between the two germline ends. The CDR3 runs 15 residues. Per the germline V gene, CDR1 is SGHNT and CDR2 is YYREEE (reference sequence). The CDR3 loop is CASSSAGQRTDTQYF. In DNA form, the CDR3 reads TGTGCCAGCAGCTCGGCGGGGCAGCGCACAGATACGCAGTATTTT.

In this sample, this clone turned up once. This chain joins TRBV28 and TRBJ2-5; D not certain. Trimming took off 6 bases at V and 1 base at J, with 12 bases between the two ends. Germline CDR1 MDHEN, CDR2 SYDVKM. The CDR3 has 14 residues. The CDR3 coding sequence is TGTGCCAGCAGCCCCGGCGGCAGCCAAGAGACCCAGTACTTC. Encoded protein: CASSPGGSQETQYF.

This clone was observed once. The V and J genes are TRBV5-1 and TRBJ2-6; 10 positions match TRBD1. The CDR3 totals 17 residues. From germline, CDR1 is SGHRS and CDR2 YFSETQ. V gave up 4 bases and J gave up 2 bases; unmatched junction bases: 6. CDR3 sequence: CASSGGTGDPGANVLTF. The CDR3 coding sequence is TGCGCCAGCAGCGGTGGGACAGGGGACCCTGGGGCCAACGTCCTGACTTTC.

This chain links TRBV27 with TRBJ1-1; a weak D match, TRBD1 (5 bases). V lost 4 bases, J lost 11 bases, and 17 bases lay in between. The length of the CDR3 is 13 residues. Germline lookup yields CDR1 MNHEY and CDR2 SMNVEV (reference sequence). The CDR3 spells CASSSRLLGGAFF. The CDR3 DNA is TGTGCCAGCAGTTCAAGACTACTCGGGGGGGCTTTCTTT.

The rearrangement uses TRBV10-1 and TRBJ2-7, with 9 bases matching TRBD1. The CDR3 totals 16 residues. J was trimmed by 4 bases and V by 3 bases; bases with no gene match: 10. Germline V gene lookup returns CDR1 WNHNN and CDR2 SYGVQD (reference sequence). CDR3 loop: CASSDRFGQGFYEQYF. The CDR3 DNA sequence: TGCGCCAGCAGTGATAGATTTGGACAGGGGTTTTACGAGCAGTACTTC.

V is TRBV30 and J is TRBJ1-4; D unclear. Trimming cost V 2 bases and J 8 bases, with 15 bases left between them. The CDR3 loop spans 14 amino acids. CDR1 GTSNPN and CDR2 SVGIG come from the germline V gene (reference sequence). The CDR3 coding sequence is TGTGCCTGGAGTCTCAGTTCGAGAGGGGAAAAACTGTTTTTT. It codes for CAWSLSSRGEKLFF.

The J gene is TRBJ1-1, the V gene TRBV6-5; TRBD1 matches at 8 bases. The J segment lost 5 bases and the V segment lost 3 bases, leaving 11 bases of the junction unmatched. CDR1 is MNHEY, CDR2 SVGAGI, per germline. The CDR3 extends over 16 amino acids. The CDR3 nucleotides read TGTGCCAGCAGTTATCGACGAACAGGGGGGCGGACTGAAGCTTTCTTT. Amino acid sequence: CASSYRRTGGRTEAFF.

V usage is TRBV9 and J usage is TRBJ2-3; 9 bases line up with TRBD2. Germline V gene data show CDR1 as SGDLS and CDR2 as YYNGEE. The CDR3 is 16 amino acids. V trimming: 3 bases; J trimming: 0 bases; junction bases outside the gene matches: 5. The CDR3 spells CASSARSGGSTDTQYF. The CDR3 bases are TGTGCCAGCAGCGCTCGCAGCGGGGGGAGCACAGATACGCAGTATTTT.

The gene calls are TRBV11-3 and TRBJ2-3; D is possibly TRBD2 (6 bases). The germline V and J ends were trimmed by 1 base and 4 bases, with 15 bases remaining between them. CDR1 is SGHNT and CDR2 is YENEEA in the germline V gene. The CDR3 is made up of 16 amino acids. This chain's CDR3 is CASSLARRGESDTQYF. CDR3 DNA: TGTGCCAGCAGCTTAGCGCGGCGGGGAGAGTCAGATACGCAGTATTTT.

The V call is TRBV28, the J call TRBJ2-1; 14 bases agree with TRBD2. V trimming: 7 bases; J trimming: 7 bases; junction bases outside the gene matches: 12. CDR1 and CDR2 (germline): MDHEN, SYDVKM. This CDR3 is built from 17 residues. CDR3 nucleotide sequence: TGTGCCAGCATCAACCCGGGACTAGCGGGAGTAAGAAATGAGCAGTTCTTC. This gives the protein CASINPGLAGVRNEQFF.

The CDR3 bases are TGTGCCAGCAGCTCCCTGGTGGGGCACGGTGGCTACACCTTC. Its protein is CASSSLVGHGGYTF. The chain employs TRBV5-8 and TRBJ1-2, with a weak D call TRBD1 (5 bases). The V end was cut by 3 bases, the J end by 7 bases, with 16 bases between. Germline V gene lookup returns CDR1 SGHTS and CDR2 YDEGEE. There are 14 residues in the CDR3.

The V gene is TRBV6-5, the J gene TRBJ2-7, with D maybe TRBD2 (5 bases). CDR3 length: 13 residues. V shed 7 bases and J shed 2 bases, with 12 bases lying between them. From germline, CDR1 is MNHEY and CDR2 SVGAGI. The CDR3 DNA follows: TGTGCCAGCAACACCGGGGTAACCTACGAGCAGTACTTC. Its translation is CASNTGVTYEQYF.

There are a few counts of this clone. The rearrangement joins TRBV28 to TRBJ2-7; 7 bases align to TRBD1. This CDR3 is built from 18 residues. The J segment lost 2 bases and the V segment lost 5 bases, leaving 18 bases of the junction unmatched. From germline, CDR1 is MDHEN and CDR2 SYDVKM. CDR3 amino acids: CASSPLGVGPGGAYEQYF. CDR3 nucleotide sequence: TGTGCCAGCAGTCCCCTTGGGGTGGGTCCAGGGGGTGCCTACGAGCAGTACTTC.

V usage is TRBV3-1 (or the pseudogene TRBV3-2) and J usage is TRBJ1-2; D is unresolved. V shed 3 bases and J shed 4 bases, with 12 bases lying between them. The CDR3 runs 14 residues. CDR1 and CDR2 (germline): LGHDT, YNNKEL (reference sequence). CDR3 in DNA: TGTGCCAGCAGCCAGGAGACGCTTTCCTATGGCTACACCTTC. Translated: CASSQETLSYGYTF.

V gene TRBV29-1 combines with J gene TRBJ2-7; TRBD1 is a possible D gene (6 bases). The V gene lost 6 bases and the J gene lost 3 bases, with 21 bases spanning the gap. The CDR3 contains 15 residues. Germline CDR1 and CDR2: SQVTM and ANQGSEA. The CDR3 DNA sequence: TGCAGCGTATCCCAGGAGGCAGGGGCCTTCTACGAGCAGTACTTC. It yields the protein CSVSQEAGAFYEQYF.

The chain is built from TRBV2 and TRBJ2-1, with a weak D call TRBD2 (5 bases). Per germline, CDR1 SNHLY and CDR2 FYNNEI. The CDR3 has 13 amino acids. V lost 7 bases, J lost 5 bases, and 12 bases lay in between. The CDR3 region has the DNA TGTGCCAGCACCGGGAACGCCCACAATGAGCAGTTCTTC. Translation gives CASTGNAHNEQFF.

The chain uses TRBV19 and TRBJ1-5; maybe TRBD1 (6 bases). Germline V CDR1 and CDR2: LNHDA, SQIVND (reference sequence). With 8 bases removed from V and 2 bases from J, the gap between germline ends came to 22 bases. The CDR3 runs 17 residues. The DNA for the CDR3 is TGTGCCAGTTCTCTCAGGTCCATGGACAGCCGCAATCAGCCCCAGCATTTT. The encoded protein is CASSLRSMDSRNQPQHF.

This chain links TRBV19 with TRBJ2-1; TRBD2 aligns across 11 bases. V was clipped by 4 bases and J by 4 bases; unmatched bases: 6. This CDR3 spans 16 amino acids. Germline CDR1 LNHDA, CDR2 SQIVND (reference sequence). The CDR3 DNA sequence: TGTGCCAGTAGTAAAGGGACTAGCGGTTTATACAATGAGCAGTTCTTC. Protein: CASSKGTSGLYNEQFF.

The V call is TRBV11-2, the J call TRBJ1-2; 11 positions agree with TRBD1. This CDR3 comprises 16 residues. With V trimmed by 3 bases and J by 5 bases, 8 bases remained unmatched. The V gene's germline CDR1 is SGHAT and CDR2 FQNNGV. The CDR3 nucleotides are TGTGCCAGCAGCTTGCTAAGGACAGGGGGCGGGTATGGCTACACCTTC. As protein: CASSLLRTGGGYGYTF.

The chain has TRBV6-5 and TRBJ2-4; D possibly corresponds to TRBD2 (7 bases). Trimming shortened V by 6 bases and J by 7 bases, and 16 bases separated the two germline ends. The CDR3 extends over 14 amino acids. Germline assignment: CDR1 MNHEY and CDR2 SVGAGI. The CDR3 region has the DNA TGTGCCAGCAGCGCCTTAGGGGGGGCCAACATTCAGTACTTC. The encoded protein is CASSALGGANIQYF.

V is TRBV4-3 and J is TRBJ2-3; 11 nucleotides match TRBD2. V shed 2 bases and J 5 bases; nucleotides not matched to a gene: 3. The germline CDR1 and CDR2 sequences are LGHNA and YSLEER. The CDR3 contains 15 residues. CDR3 sequence: CASSQTSGSRDTQYF. CDR3 DNA sequence: TGCGCCAGCAGCCAAACTAGCGGGAGTAGAGATACGCAGTATTTT.